This T cell receptor (beta chain) was observed in a study of cytomegalovirus exposure and HLA in healthy donors. Study-wide results and caveats: Using the classifier, cytomegalovirus status was reportedly diagnosed with high specificity and sensitivity. In a later analysis, TCR beta V- and J-gene trimming was associated with a missense DCLRE1C variant.

The PCR used 60 Vbeta and 13 Jbeta primers. The data were produced by immunoSEQ multiplex PCR, yet TCRdb's version contains in-frame clones alone and is incomplete. This table has under 130,000 clones, around three quarters appearing once. Comments on this clone: The antigen is unknown.

Per the germline V gene, CDR1 is SQVTM and CDR2 is ANQGSEA. Deletions cut 6 bases from V and 2 bases from J, with 7 bases between. The CDR3 totals 11 residues. This clonotype was sampled from a female donor in good health and CMV-seropositive. Sequenced material: PBMCs. This chain uses TRBV29-1 with TRBJ1-1, with no clear D. CDR3 in DNA: TGCAGCGTGAGAGGTAACACTGAAGCTTTCTTT. This codes for CSVRGNTEAFF.